One and the same sample provided the 14 T cell receptor beta chains below, sequenced in a study of OX40 agonist ivuxolimab in advanced cancers. The method was immunoSEQ multiplex PCR; TCRdb's version includes in-frame clones alone and lacks a portion of them. The data show under 65,000 clones, roughly nine tenths seen once. The material sequenced was CD4+ or CD8+ T cells sorted from blood, taken in a trial of the OX40 agonist ivuxolimab. Receptors originate from an adult with an advanced solid tumor such as melanoma, head and neck, liver or kidney cancer.

This clone appeared once. This rearrangement joins TRBV5-6 to TRBJ2-5; 7 bases align to TRBD2. Germline CDR1 SGHDT, CDR2 YYEEEE. The CDR3 sequence is 16 residues long. Trimming took 0 bases from V and 0 from J; bases not matched to a gene: 5. The CDR3 loop is CASSLELGGNQETQYF. CDR3 DNA sequence: TGTGCCAGCAGCTTGGAATTGGGGGGGAACCAAGAGACCCAGTACTTC.

The gene calls are TRBV7-2 and TRBJ1-2, with D possibly being TRBD1 (5 bases). The CDR3 consists of 17 residues. Germline V gene lookup returns CDR1 SGHTA and CDR2 FQGNSA. Trimming shortened V by 5 bases and J by 5 bases, and 24 bases separated the two germline ends. The CDR3 reads CASSHTRPSGGEYGYTF. CDR3 bases: TGTGCCAGCAGCCATACCCGCCCATCCGGGGGGGAGTATGGCTACACCTTC.

The genes are TRBV5-4 and TRBJ2-2; 11 bases fit TRBD2. Germline V gene data show CDR1 as SGHNT and CDR2 as YYREEE (reference sequence). The V and J ends lost 0 bases and 8 bases, in that order; junction bases with no gene match: 6. The CDR3 consists of 16 residues. For the CDR3, the DNA is TGTGCCAGCAGCTTGGTCCCTACTAGCGGGAGAGGGGAGCTGTTTTTT. It is translated as CASSLVPTSGRGELFF.

V is TRBV2 and J is TRBJ2-5; D uncertain. Germline V gene sequence: CDR1 SNHLY, CDR2 FYNNEI. CDR3 length: 13 amino acids. The V end lost 6 bases, the J end lost 2 bases, and 10 bases lay between the germline ends. In DNA form, the CDR3 reads TGTGCCAGCAGGTACTTCCCTCAAGAGACCCAGTACTTC. Amino acid sequence: CASRYFPQETQYF.

The chain has TRBV19 and TRBJ2-1; tentatively, D is TRBD1 (5 bases). Trimming removed 5 bases at V and 0 bases at J, with 20 bases between. Germline assignment: CDR1 LNHDA and CDR2 SQIVND (reference sequence). This CDR3 is 18 amino acids long. The CDR3 loop reads CASSLQLRLDSSYNEQFF. The CDR3 DNA sequence: TGTGCCAGTAGTCTTCAACTTAGGCTAGACAGCTCCTACAATGAGCAGTTCTTC.

The rearrangement links TRBV9 to TRBJ2-2; D uncertain. CDR3 length equals 14 residues. The germline V gene has CDR1 SGDLS and CDR2 YYNGEE. V dropped 0 bases and J dropped 1 base, with 4 bases sitting between them. This CDR3 reads CASSVVVNTGELFF. The CDR3 nucleotides are TGTGCCAGCAGCGTAGTAGTGAACACCGGGGAGCTGTTTTTT.

The rearrangement links TRBV5-4 to TRBJ1-2; D may be TRBD1 (5 bases). The germline V gene encodes CDR1 SGHNT and CDR2 YYREEE (reference sequence). Deletions cut 5 bases from V and 1 base from J, with 6 bases between. CDR3 length: 12 amino acids. CDR3 region: CASSDSNYGYTF. CDR3 coding DNA: TGTGCCAGCAGTGACAGTAACTATGGCTACACCTTC.

The DNA of the CDR3 is TGTGCCTGGAGTTTTGGAGGATCTATCTACAATGAGCAGTTCTTC. Its translation is CAWSFGGSIYNEQFF. The V call is TRBV30, the J call TRBJ2-1, with TRBD2 as a possible D gene (5 bases). CDR3 length equals 15 residues. Germline V lookup: CDR1 GTSNPN, CDR2 SVGIG (reference sequence). The ends were cut back, 2 bases at V and 3 bases at J, with 14 bases in the middle. The entire variable domain, with the rest obtained from reference TRBV30 and TRBJ2-1, is as follows: SQTIHQWPATLVQPVGSPLSLECTVEGTSNPNLYWYRQAAGRGLQLLFYSVGIGQISSEVPQNLSASRPQDRQFILSSKKLLLSDSGFYLCAWSFGGSIYNEQFFGPGTRLTVL.

The chain is built from TRBV30 and TRBJ1-1; perhaps TRBD1 as D (5 bases). This CDR3 contains 14 residues. With 3 bases removed from V and 6 bases from J, the gap between germline ends came to 17 bases. Germline V gene lookup returns CDR1 GTSNPN and CDR2 SVGIG (reference sequence). This chain's CDR3 is CAWSRRGRGAEAFF. The CDR3 nucleotides read TGTGCCTGGAGCCGCCGGGGCCGAGGGGCTGAAGCTTTCTTT.

V and J are TRBV5-8 and TRBJ1-2, with a weak D call TRBD1 (5 bases). CDR1 and CDR2 (germline): SGHTS, YDEGEE. The CDR3 is 13 amino acids. Trimming left V 6 bases short and J 4 bases short, with 13 bases between. The CDR3 spells CASKRGPLYGYTF. The CDR3 bases are TGTGCCAGCAAACGGGGCCCTCTCTATGGCTACACCTTC.

The V gene is TRBV9, the J gene TRBJ2-7; D not resolved. Trimming removed 3 bases from V and 0 bases from J, with 16 bases in between. The CDR3 has 16 residues. Germline V CDR1 and CDR2: SGDLS, YYNGEE. In DNA form, the CDR3 reads TGTGCCAGCAGCGGACGGAAAGACACTTTCTCCTACGAGCAGTACTTC. This translates into CASSGRKDTFSYEQYF.

This chain uses TRBV2 with TRBJ2-2, with 11 bases identical to TRBD2. This CDR3 is built from 15 residues. CDR1 SNHLY and CDR2 FYNNEI come from the germline V gene. With 1 base clipped from V and 8 bases from J, the junction kept 3 bases outside the gene matches. CDR3 region: CASSEVAGGPGELFF. The CDR3, as DNA: TGTGCCAGCAGTGAAGTAGCGGGAGGGCCGGGGGAGCTGTTTTTT.

The chain combines TRBV11-2 with TRBJ2-2; D is perhaps TRBD1 (5 bases). V gave up 2 bases and J gave up 0 bases, with 10 bases separating them. Germline CDR1 is SGHAT and CDR2 is FQNNGV. The CDR3 consists of 16 residues. CDR3 sequence (DNA): TGTGCCAGCAGCTTAAACAGGCCCGCGAACACCGGGGAGCTGTTTTTT. Translated, it gives CASSLNRPANTGELFF.

This chain links TRBV2 with TRBJ1-1, with D possibly matching TRBD1 (6 bases). The germline CDR1 and CDR2 sequences are SNHLY and FYNNEI. The CDR3 has 14 residues. The germline V and J ends were trimmed by 4 bases and 0 bases, with 9 bases remaining between them. For the CDR3, the DNA is TGTGCCAGCAGTGGACAGGCCCTGAACACTGAAGCTTTCTTT. Protein: CASSGQALNTEAFF.